These 32 T cell receptor beta chains came from one sample sequenced in a study of post-analysis software for immune sequencing data. Points from the study as a whole: Among four to six TRBV segments more frequent in patients than controls were TRBV5-6, TRBV5-1 and TRBV20-1.

The TCR beta cDNA libraries contained unique molecular identifiers. MiXCR was run by TCRdb on the PCR reads, yielding one entry per CDR3 protein. The sample includes 350,000 to 450,000 distinct CDR3 sequences, about a third of them seen just once. For these receptors, no antigen is known. Sequenced sample: blood. These receptors all come from a girl aged 10-17 years with multiple sclerosis.

This clonotype was counted a few times. The chain has TRBV13 and TRBJ2-7; D is unclear. The CDR3 loop spans 16 amino acids. Deletions cut 1 base from V and 0 bases from J, with 13 bases between. CDR1 is PRHDT and CDR2 is FYEKMQ in the germline V gene (reference sequence). The CDR3 here is CASSLVTASSSYEQYF. The DNA for the CDR3 is TGTGCCAGCAGCTTAGTGACCGCTTCAAGCTCCTACGAGCAGTACTTC.

V is TRBV4-3 and J is TRBJ2-7; D is ambiguous. Germline loops: CDR1 LGHNA, CDR2 YSLEER. This CDR3 spans 15 amino acids. Trimming pared 0 bases from V and 2 bases from J, leaving 11 bases between. CDR3 region: CASSQDRVGTYEQYF. CDR3 nucleotides: TGCGCCAGCAGCCAAGATCGGGTGGGGACCTACGAGCAGTACTTC.

The V call is TRBV7-2, the J call TRBJ2-1, with D possibly being TRBD2 (6 bases). Trimming removed 5 bases from V and 10 bases from J, with 15 bases in between. The CDR3 is made up of 13 amino acids. Germline-derived CDR1 and CDR2 are SGHTA and FQGNSA. CDR3 residues: CASSAGTYPEQFF. The CDR3 DNA follows: TGTGCCAGCAGCGCCGGGACTTACCCCGAGCAGTTCTTC.

This chain connects TRBV25-1 to TRBJ2-7; perhaps TRBD2 as D (6 bases). Germline V gene data show CDR1 as MGHDK and CDR2 as SYGVNS. The CDR3 length is 13 residues. V lost 0 bases to trimming and J lost 6 bases, with 9 bases between them. DNA for the CDR3: TGTGCCAGCAGTGAATATTTGGGGGGCGAGCAGTACTTC. Its protein is CASSEYLGGEQYF.

This clonotype was recorded only once. The chain links TRBV7-3 to TRBJ2-7; D possibly corresponds to TRBD1 (6 bases). With 5 bases removed from V and 0 bases from J, the gap between germline ends came to 14 bases. Germline CDR1 is SGHTA and CDR2 is FQGTGA. This CDR3 has 15 residues. CDR3 DNA sequence: TGTGCCAGCAGCCCGGACAGAGGGCTCTCCTACGAGCAGTACTTC. It codes for CASSPDRGLSYEQYF. Using reference TRBV7-3 and TRBJ2-7 for the parts outside the CDR3, the full variable domain is GAGVSQTPSNKVTEKGKYVELRCDPISGHTALYWYRQSLGQGPEFLIYFQGTGAADDSGLPNDRFFAVRPEGSVSTLKIQRTERGDSAVYLCASSPDRGLSYEQYFGPGTRLTVT.

V usage is TRBV6-5 and J usage is TRBJ2-7, with D possibly being TRBD1 (6 bases). CDR3 length: 12 amino acids. V lost 5 bases and J 8 bases, leaving 13 bases between the germline ends. The germline CDR1 and CDR2 sequences are MNHEY and SVGAGI. DNA of the CDR3: TGTGCCAGCAGTGACACAGGGATGAAGCAGTACTTC. The encoded protein is CASSDTGMKQYF.

This clonotype was seen a single time. This may arise from a read error, as a much more abundant clone is one base away. The chain uses TRBV6-1 and TRBJ1-2, with TRBD1 matching 7 bases. This CDR3 comprises 13 residues. Per germline, CDR1 MNHNS and CDR2 SASEGT. The CDR3 reads CVSGDRLNYGYTF. The CDR3 coding sequence is TGTGTCAGCGGGGACAGACTCAACTATGGCTACACCTTC.

This clonotype came up many times. The V and J genes are TRBV6-5 and TRBJ2-1; D might be TRBD1 (5 bases). CDR3 length: 14 amino acids. Trimming shortened V by 6 bases and J by 0 bases, and 9 bases separated the two germline ends. The germline CDR1 and CDR2 sequences are MNHEY and SVGAGI. The CDR3 protein is CASSYRSSYNEQFF. The CDR3 nucleotides read TGTGCCAGCAGCTACAGGAGCTCCTACAATGAGCAGTTCTTC.

As concerns this clonotype: The junction departs from germline at one end; a sequencing error may be responsible. V usage is TRBV6-6 and J usage is TRBJ2-7; possibly TRBD1 for D (6 bases). The CDR3 has 15 residues. Germline assignment: CDR1 MNHNY and CDR2 SVGAGI (reference sequence). The CDR3 DNA reads TGTGCCGGCAGTTTCACGAAAGGGGGCTCCTACGAGCAGTACTTC. Protein product: CAGSFTKGGSYEQYF.

CDR3: CASSIENNQPQHF. CDR3 DNA: TGTGCCAGCAGCATCGAAAACAATCAGCCCCAGCATTTT. This chain joins TRBV7-8 and TRBJ1-5; no clear D gene. V lost 5 bases, J lost 3 bases, and 8 bases lay in between. The CDR3 extends over 13 amino acids. Germline-derived CDR1 and CDR2 are SGHVS and FQNEAQ.

The chain has TRBV20-1 and TRBJ1-2, with a possible D match to TRBD1 (5 bases). Germline loops: CDR1 DFQATT, CDR2 SNEGSKA (reference sequence). The CDR3 is made up of 12 amino acids. The CDR3 DNA is TGCAGCCTGGGGGGATGGGTCTATGGCTACACCTTC. It specifies CSLGGWVYGYTF.

V is TRBV20-1 and J is TRBJ1-5; TRBD1 is a possible D gene (5 bases). The CDR3 is 13 amino acids. Germline CDR1 and CDR2: DFQATT and SNEGSKA (reference sequence). CDR3 residues: CRGFDSSNQPQHF. CDR3 DNA: TGCAGGGGATTCGACAGCAGCAATCAGCCCCAGCATTTT.

This clonotype has more than one count but fewer than ten. The chain has TRBV7-9 and TRBJ2-4; 8 bases match TRBD2. The CDR3 consists of 14 residues. CDR1 and CDR2 (germline): SEHNR, FQNEAQ (reference sequence). J lost 8 bases, V lost 5 bases, and 8 bases had no gene match. The CDR3 spells CASSPGSTSDIQYF. The DNA of the CDR3 is TGTGCCAGCAGCCCCGGCTCGACTAGCGACATTCAGTACTTC.

On this clonotype: Mismatch with germline at one junction end may stem from a read error. This rearrangement joins TRBV7-9 to TRBJ1-2; maybe TRBD1 (6 bases). The CDR3 is made up of 14 amino acids. The germline V gene has CDR1 SEHNR and CDR2 FQNEAQ (reference sequence). Here the CDR3 DNA reads TGTGCCAGCAGCTACCGACAGGCCCTCTATGGCTACATCTTC. This translates into CASSYRQALYGYIF.

The chain links TRBV6-6 to TRBJ1-4, with a tentative D call TRBD1 (6 bases). With 7 bases removed from V and 8 bases from J, the gap between germline ends came to 14 bases. Looked up from germline, CDR1 is MNHNY and CDR2 is SVGAGI (reference sequence). The CDR3 runs 13 residues. For the CDR3, the DNA is TGTGCCAGCATGGGACATATGGACGAAAAACTGTTTTTT. Amino acids: CASMGHMDEKLFF.

This clonotype was seen more than once but under ten times. V is TRBV9 and J is TRBJ2-7; the match to TRBD1 covers 7 bases. The CDR3 is 14 amino acids. Germline CDR1 reads SGDLS; CDR2 reads YYNGEE. With V trimmed by 2 bases and J by 3 bases, 5 bases remained unmatched. The CDR3 loop is CASSVRDSFYEQYF. The CDR3 region has the DNA TGTGCCAGCAGCGTCCGGGACAGTTTCTACGAGCAGTACTTC.

For this clonotype: The junction departs from the called germline gene at one end, perhaps through a read error. J is TRBJ2-2 and V is TRBV7-7; D ambiguous. Germline V CDR1 and CDR2: SSHAT, FNYEAQ (reference sequence). There are 14 residues in the CDR3. The CDR3 spells CASSWGSNTGELFF. Here the CDR3 DNA reads TGTGCTAGCAGCTGGGGTTCCAACACCGGGGAGCTGTTTTTT.

The V call is TRBV6-4, the J call TRBJ2-2; D gene unclear. Trimming pared 4 bases from V and 2 bases from J, leaving 14 bases between. The CDR3 covers 16 residues. Germline V lookup: CDR1 MRHNA, CDR2 SNTAGT. The CDR3 here is CASSASPGDNTGELFF. The CDR3 coding sequence is TGTGCCAGCAGTGCGTCACCAGGAGATAACACCGGGGAGCTGTTTTTT.

This chain links TRBV5-5 with TRBJ2-5, with 9 nucleotides matching TRBD1. The trim removed 4 bases at V and 11 bases at J, leaving 21 bases unmatched. This CDR3 is 17 amino acids long. Germline V gene data show CDR1 as SGHKS and CDR2 as YYEKEE (reference sequence). CDR3 in amino acids: CASSPNTPGQGNNEQYF. The CDR3 bases are TGTGCCAGCAGCCCAAACACCCCGGGACAGGGAAACAATGAGCAGTACTTC.

This clonotype was recorded a few times. The chain uses TRBV5-6 and TRBJ2-1; 9 nucleotides match TRBD2. Germline CDR1 is SGHDT and CDR2 is YYEEEE. This CDR3 spans 15 amino acids. V gave up 4 bases and J gave up 7 bases; unmatched junction bases: 9. The CDR3 DNA is TGTGCCAGCAGCCCTGGACTAGCGCCCCGGAATGAGCAGTTCTTC. Protein sequence: CASSPGLAPRNEQFF.

The chain joins TRBV6-2 or TRBV6-3 to TRBJ2-7; the D is unclear. In germline, CDR1 is MNHEY, CDR2 SVGEGT. The CDR3 contains 14 residues. V lost 1 base and J 1 base, leaving 8 bases between the germline ends. CDR3 residues: CASSYYGFSYEQYF. In nucleotides, the CDR3 is TGTGCCAGCAGTTACTACGGTTTTTCCTACGAGCAGTACTTC.

The chain joins TRBV29-1 to TRBJ2-5, with no clear D. CDR1 SQVTM and CDR2 ANQGSEA come from the germline V gene. V lost 1 base, J lost 7 bases, and 13 bases lay in between. There are 13 residues in the CDR3. This CDR3 reads CSVEGRGEGTQYF. For the CDR3, the DNA is TGCAGCGTTGAAGGACGCGGAGAAGGGACCCAGTACTTC.

Only a few counts were recorded for this clonotype. V gene TRBV6-5 combines with J gene TRBJ1-2; TRBD1 aligns across 7 bases. The V gene's germline CDR1 is MNHEY and CDR2 SVGAGI. With V trimmed by 2 bases and J by 7 bases, 4 bases remained unmatched. CDR3 length: 13 residues. In DNA, the CDR3 is TGTGCCAGCAGTTACAAGGCAGGGGGTGGCTACACCTTC. Encoded protein: CASSYKAGGGYTF.

The chain is built from TRBV6-2 or TRBV6-3 and TRBJ2-1, with 8 bases identical to TRBD2. Germline CDR1 is MNHEY and CDR2 is SVGEGT. The CDR3 length is 15 residues. After removal of 2 bases from V and 5 bases from J, the junction contained 5 bases not matched to a gene. Written as DNA, the CDR3 is TGTGCCAGCAGTTACGGGGCGGGGGGACACAATGAGCAGTTCTTC. Translated, it gives CASSYGAGGHNEQFF.

This clonotype was found a few times. The chain carries TRBV5-1 and TRBJ2-1; perhaps TRBD2 as D (6 bases). CDR1 and CDR2 from the germline V gene are SGHRS and YFSETQ. V was trimmed by 4 bases and J by 4 bases, leaving 15 bases between them. This CDR3 spans 15 amino acids. CDR3 sequence reads: CASSPDRTIYNEQFF. The CDR3 nucleotides read TGCGCCAGCAGCCCTGATCGGACTATTTACAATGAGCAGTTCTTC.

The chain couples TRBV12-3 or TRBV12-4 to TRBJ2-7, with D hard to call. V was pared by 2 bases and J by 2 bases, with 13 bases between. CDR3 length: 15 residues. The DNA for the CDR3 is TGTGCCAGCAGTTTAAGGGTAGAGATTCCCTACGAGCAGTACTTC. This encodes CASSLRVEIPYEQYF.

V and J are TRBV29-1 and TRBJ2-7, with 8 bases identical to TRBD2. Per germline, CDR1 SQVTM and CDR2 ANQGSEA. This CDR3 region has 17 residues. The V gene end was trimmed by 6 bases and the J gene end by 4 bases; junction bases not matched to a gene: 20. The DNA for the CDR3 is TGCAGCGTCGCCGGTGAGGCACGGGAGGGCCCAGGGTACGAGCAGTACTTC. Its translation is CSVAGEAREGPGYEQYF.

The chain joins TRBV12-5 to TRBJ2-5, with a tentative D call TRBD1 (6 bases). The CDR3 spans 14 residues. Germline loops: CDR1 LGHNT, CDR2 FRNRAP. Trimming removed 7 bases at V and 0 bases at J, with 12 bases between. This chain's CDR3 is CASANGQYQETQYF. As DNA, the CDR3 is TGTGCTAGTGCCAATGGACAGTACCAAGAGACCCAGTACTTC.

This clonotype has only a few counts. The V gene is TRBV12-3 or TRBV12-4, the J gene TRBJ1-1; no clear D gene. CDR3 size: 13 residues. Trimming cost V 4 bases and J 1 base, with 7 bases left between them. The CDR3 DNA is TGTGCCAGCAGTTGGGGATGGAACACTGAAGCTTTCTTT. Translation: CASSWGWNTEAFF.

V is TRBV2 and J is TRBJ2-5, with a weak D call TRBD2 (5 bases). The length of the CDR3 is 15 residues. V lost 3 bases, J lost 11 bases, and 22 bases lay in between. The germline V gene encodes CDR1 SNHLY and CDR2 FYNNEI. DNA of the CDR3: TGTGCCAGCAGTGAGTGGTCCATGGACTCTTCGAAGCAGTACTTC. Its translation: CASSEWSMDSSKQYF.

CDR3 sequence: CASSYSVDSYYMNTEAFF. In DNA, the CDR3 is TGTGCCAGCAGTTACTCGGTCGACAGCTACTACATGAACACTGAAGCTTTCTTT. The chain combines TRBV6-5 with TRBJ1-1, with a tentative D call TRBD1 (5 bases). Trimming stripped 0 bases from V and 0 bases from J, with 17 bases between. CDR1 is MNHEY, CDR2 SVGAGI, per germline. There are 18 residues in the CDR3.

This clonotype is a singleton in its sample. This chain connects TRBV19 to TRBJ2-5, with 12 bases matching TRBD1. The CDR3 contains 14 residues. With 3 bases clipped from V and 6 bases from J, the junction kept 2 bases outside the gene matches. Per the germline V gene, CDR1 is LNHDA and CDR2 is SQIVND (reference sequence). The CDR3 is CASSMGQGAKTQYF. CDR3 DNA: TGTGCCAGTAGTATGGGACAGGGGGCAAAGACCCAGTACTTC.